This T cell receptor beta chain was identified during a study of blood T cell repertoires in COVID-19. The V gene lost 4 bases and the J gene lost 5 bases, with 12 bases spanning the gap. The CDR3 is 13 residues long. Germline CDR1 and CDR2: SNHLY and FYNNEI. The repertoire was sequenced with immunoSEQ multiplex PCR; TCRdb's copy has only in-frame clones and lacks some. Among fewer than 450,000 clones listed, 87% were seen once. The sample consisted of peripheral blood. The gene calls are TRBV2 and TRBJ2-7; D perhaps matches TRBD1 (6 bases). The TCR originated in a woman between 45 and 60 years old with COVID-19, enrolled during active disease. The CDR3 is CASSVRGKDEQYF. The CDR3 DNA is TGTGCCAGCAGTGTCAGGGGTAAGGACGAGCAGTACTTC.